The following is a TCR beta chain sequence with its context. This entry belongs to a study of T cell repertoires in cytomegalovirus infection. This CDR3 spans 15 amino acids. Germline CDR1 reads SGHRS; CDR2 reads YFSETQ. The V end lost 3 bases, the J end lost 5 bases, and 17 bases lay between the germline ends. TCRdb independently ran MiXCR on the reads; one entry per CDR3 protein. The data hold approximately 400,000 distinct CDR3 sequences, with 30% to 40% observed a single time. Sample: PBMCs. The clonotype originates from a human donor in good health (CMV status not recorded). Some clones in this sample may be carry-over from other donors' samples. The rearrangement links TRBV5-1 to TRBJ1-1, with D perhaps matching TRBD1 (5 bases). CDR3 loop: CASSWGTSVGTEAFF. CDR3 DNA: TGCGCCAGCAGCTGGGGGACGTCAGTCGGGACTGAAGCTTTCTTT.